These 15 T cell receptor beta chains originate from one sample sequenced in a study of cytomegalovirus exposure and HLA in healthy donors (dated 2017 in TCRdb). The method was the immunoSEQ multiplex PCR assay. For the multiplex PCR, a mixture combining 60 forward primers for TCR Vbeta segments and 13 reverse primers for TCR Jbeta segments was used. Imported from immuneACCESS, the table was reduced by TCRdb to in-frame sequences with V and J called. These copies leave out some clones; in studies compared against another copy, an unresolved V gene accounts for under half, and the cause of the remainder is not known. The sample table holds 100,000 to 150,000 clones. The top ten clonotypes cover more than 0.9% of the sample. The material sequenced was PBMCs. These receptors were obtained from a man aged 18 to 29 in good health and CMV-seronegative.

This sequence joins TRBV5-1 and TRBJ2-3; the match to TRBD1 covers 8 bases. Germline CDR1 is SGHRS and CDR2 is YFSETQ. With 4 bases clipped from V and 1 base from J, the junction kept 11 bases outside the gene matches. There are 17 residues in the CDR3. CDR3 amino acids: CASSNGPGQGGTDTQYF. CDR3 bases: TGCGCCAGCAGCAATGGACCCGGACAGGGTGGCACAGATACGCAGTATTTT. The variable domain in full, with the rest retrieved from reference TRBV5-1 and TRBJ2-3, is KAGVTQTPRYLIKTRGQQVTLSCSPISGHRSVSWYQQTPGQGLQFLFEYFSETQRNKGNFPGRFSGRQFSNSRSEMNVSTLELGDSALYLCASSNGPGQGGTDTQYFGPGTRLTVL.

The chain couples TRBV5-1 to TRBJ1-2, with 9 bases aligning to TRBD1. The CDR3 extends over 15 amino acids. From germline, CDR1 is SGHRS and CDR2 YFSETQ. The ends lost 2 bases at V and 4 bases at J; junction bases unmatched: 6. The CDR3 DNA sequence: TGCGCCAGCAGCTTAAACGGACAGGGGACCTATGGCTACACCTTC. It codes for CASSLNGQGTYGYTF.

This chain links TRBV6-6 with TRBJ1-1, with TRBD1 matching over 7 bases. CDR3 length: 14 residues. Germline lookup yields CDR1 MNHNY and CDR2 SVGAGI (reference sequence). The V segment lost 7 bases and the J segment 6 bases; nucleotides outside the gene matches: 11. CDR3 in amino acids: CASTLDREAAEAFF. CDR3 sequence (DNA): TGTGCCAGCACCTTAGACAGGGAGGCAGCTGAAGCTTTCTTT.

This sequence joins TRBV11-2 and TRBJ1-1; D is ambiguous. The germline V and J ends were trimmed by 1 base and 1 base, with 16 bases remaining between them. Germline V gene lookup returns CDR1 SGHAT and CDR2 FQNNGV. The CDR3 has 17 amino acids. The CDR3 reads CASSLGLRSIGNTEAFF. DNA for the CDR3: TGTGCCAGCAGCTTAGGACTTCGGTCCATCGGGAACACTGAAGCTTTCTTT. Full variable domain (rest looked up from reference TRBV11-2 and TRBJ1-1): EAGVAQSPRYKIIEKRQSVAFWCNPISGHATLYWYQQILGQGPKLLIQFQNNGVVDDSQLPKDRFSAERLKGVDSTLKIQPAKLEDSAVYLCASSLGLRSIGNTEAFFGQGTRLTVV.

The rearrangement joins TRBV11-2 to TRBJ2-5; a possible D gene is TRBD2 (5 bases). Per germline, CDR1 SGHAT and CDR2 FQNNGV. This CDR3 is 12 amino acids long. Trimming removed 3 bases from V and 8 bases from J, with 10 bases in between. CDR3: CASSLDGDTQYF. The CDR3 DNA reads TGTGCCAGCAGCTTGGACGGGGATACCCAGTACTTC.

The V call is TRBV5-6, the J call TRBJ1-4; D gene ambiguous. This CDR3 region has 15 residues. V was trimmed by 4 bases and J by 8 bases, leaving 18 bases between them. Germline V gene lookup returns CDR1 SGHDT and CDR2 YYEEEE. CDR3 nucleotide sequence: TGTGCCAGCAGCCTGCAAAGGGCCGGAGGCGAAAAACTGTTTTTT. Protein: CASSLQRAGGEKLFF.

The chain employs TRBV27 and TRBJ1-2, with D unresolved. The V and J ends lost 6 bases and 6 bases respectively, with 17 bases between them. This CDR3 spans 14 amino acids. CDR1 is MNHEY, CDR2 SMNVEV, per germline (reference sequence). CDR3 sequence (DNA): TGTGCCAGCAGCCTATATCAGCGGGCTAATGGCTACACCTTC. Its protein product is CASSLYQRANGYTF.

V usage is TRBV9 and J usage is TRBJ2-5; 10 nucleotides align to TRBD2. The trim removed 0 bases at V and 2 bases at J, leaving 4 bases unmatched. The germline gives CDR1 SGDLS, CDR2 YYNGEE. This CDR3 has 16 residues. The CDR3 reads CASSVAPAGGQETQYF. CDR3 DNA sequence: TGTGCCAGCAGCGTAGCTCCAGCGGGGGGGCAAGAGACCCAGTACTTC.

V gene TRBV30 combines with J gene TRBJ1-1; possible D gene TRBD1, 6 bases. The CDR3 has 14 amino acids. CDR1 and CDR2 from the germline V gene are GTSNPN and SVGIG (reference sequence). V lost 5 bases and J 0 bases, leaving 13 bases between the germline ends. The CDR3: CAWRDMGVNTEAFF. The CDR3 DNA is TGTGCCTGGCGGGACATGGGAGTGAACACTGAAGCTTTCTTT.

The chain is built from TRBV6-1 and TRBJ1-6; 10 bases fit TRBD1. This CDR3 comprises 15 residues. Germline lookup yields CDR1 MNHNS and CDR2 SASEGT. J gave up 7 bases and V 4 bases, and 4 bases lay outside the gene matches. The CDR3 DNA sequence: TGTGCCAGCAGTGCGCTGACAGGGGGCAATTCACCCCTCCACTTT. Its protein is CASSALTGGNSPLHF.

The chain links TRBV9 to TRBJ1-1; TRBD1 matches 10 bases. V shed 7 bases, J shed 7 bases, and the junction held 16 bases outside the gene matches. The length of the CDR3 is 16 residues. Per the germline V gene, CDR1 is SGDLS and CDR2 is YYNGEE. This CDR3 reads CASSRGQGSLGVEAFF. CDR3 bases: TGTGCCAGCTCAAGGGGACAGGGGTCCCTCGGCGTTGAAGCTTTCTTT.

The chain is built from TRBV29-1 and TRBJ1-2, with 7 bases matching TRBD1. From germline, CDR1 is SQVTM and CDR2 ANQGSEA. This CDR3 spans 14 amino acids. V lost 7 bases to trimming and J lost 8 bases; unmatched junction nucleotides: 16. As DNA, the CDR3 is TGCAGCGGGGACAGAACAGAATCTGCGAGCGGCTACACCTTC. Translation: CSGDRTESASGYTF.

The DNA for the CDR3 is TGTGCCAGCAGCTTCCGGGACAGGGGGTCTAGTTATCAAGAGACCCAGTACTTC. This translates into CASSFRDRGSSYQETQYF. This chain uses TRBV28 with TRBJ2-5; the match to TRBD1 covers 11 bases. The CDR3 covers 18 residues. CDR1 and CDR2 (germline): MDHEN, SYDVKM. V was pared by 6 bases and J by 2 bases, with 14 bases of the junction left unmatched.

As DNA, the CDR3 is TGTGCCAGCAGCCCCACTAGCGGCAATGAGCAGTTCTTC. The encoded protein is CASSPTSGNEQFF. This rearrangement joins TRBV5-4 to TRBJ2-1; TRBD2 agrees at 8 bases. This CDR3 is built from 13 residues. V dropped 4 bases and J dropped 6; count of bases not matched to a gene: 3. The germline V gene encodes CDR1 SGHNT and CDR2 YYREEE (reference sequence).

V is TRBV5-1 and J is TRBJ2-3; 7 bases match TRBD2. The CDR3 is 15 amino acids. V shed 1 base and J 3 bases; nucleotides not matched to a gene: 5. Germline V gene data show CDR1 as SGHRS and CDR2 as YFSETQ. The CDR3 loop reads CASSLRGTITDTQYF. For the CDR3, the DNA is TGCGCCAGCAGCTTGAGAGGGACTATTACAGATACGCAGTATTTT.